Listed here are 20 T cell receptor beta chains from one sample, sequenced in a study of blood T cell repertoires in COVID-19. Repertoires were generated with immunoSEQ multiplex PCR, while TCRdb's copy carries only in-frame clones and drops some. The table shows roughly 320,000 clones, with 70% to 90% occurring only once. Sequencing was carried out using peripheral blood. These receptors were obtained from a woman aged 45 to 65 with COVID-19, enrolled during active disease.

This clone came up once. This chain joins TRBV7-2 and TRBJ2-7; 10 nucleotides line up with TRBD2. There are 15 residues in the CDR3. The junction had 6 bases not matched to a gene; V was cut back by 1 base and J by 6 bases. CDR1 is SGHTA and CDR2 is FQGNSA in the germline V gene. The CDR3 DNA reads as TGTGCCAGCAGCTTAGACGGAGGGACTAGCGTCGAGCAGTACTTC. It encodes CASSLDGGTSVEQYF.

The gene calls are TRBV30 and TRBJ2-5; D possibly corresponds to TRBD1 (6 bases). This CDR3 has 13 residues. The ends were cut back, 3 bases at V and 0 bases at J, with 8 bases in the middle. Germline V gives CDR1 GTSNPN, CDR2 SVGIG (reference sequence). As DNA, the CDR3 is TGTGCCTGGAGCAGGGACAACCAAGAGACCCAGTACTTC. This gives the protein CAWSRDNQETQYF.

V usage is TRBV6-5 and J usage is TRBJ2-7, with 9 positions matching TRBD2. V trimming: 2 bases; J trimming: 5 bases; junction bases outside the gene matches: 4. This CDR3 spans 14 amino acids. CDR1 and CDR2 from the germline V gene are MNHEY and SVGAGI. The CDR3 loop is CASSYAGGSDEQYF. The CDR3 DNA reads TGTGCCAGCAGTTACGCGGGAGGGTCGGACGAGCAGTACTTC.

The chain joins TRBV24-1 to TRBJ2-3; possible D gene TRBD2, 6 bases. Germline CDR1 KGHDR, CDR2 SFDVKD. The length of the CDR3 is 15 residues. V was cut by 7 bases and J by 0 bases, with 13 bases left in between. The CDR3 loop is CATSSRETSTDTQYF. The CDR3 coding sequence is TGTGCCACCAGCTCACGGGAGACTAGCACAGATACGCAGTATTTT.

The chain combines TRBV5-4 with TRBJ1-4, with a weak D call TRBD1 (6 bases). CDR3 length: 14 amino acids. Deletions cut 1 base from V and 8 bases from J, with 12 bases between. Looked up from germline, CDR1 is SGHNT and CDR2 is YYREEE (reference sequence). CDR3 loop: CASSLRQGTEKLFF. Here the CDR3 DNA reads TGTGCCAGCAGCTTGAGGCAGGGGACGGAAAAACTGTTTTTT.

The V gene is TRBV10-3, the J gene TRBJ2-5; no reliable D call. V lost 2 bases to trimming and J lost 5 bases, with 3 bases between them. Germline V gene data show CDR1 as ENHRY and CDR2 as SYGVKD. The CDR3 runs 11 residues. CDR3 coding DNA: TGTGCCATCAGTGAGGCGGAGACCCAGTACTTC. Its translation is CAISEAETQYF.

The rearrangement links TRBV6-5 to TRBJ1-2; 7 bases are shared with TRBD1. The CDR3 loop spans 14 amino acids. Germline V gene sequence: CDR1 MNHEY, CDR2 SVGAGI. The trim removed 8 bases at V and 0 bases at J, leaving 6 bases unmatched. The DNA for the CDR3 is TGTGCCAGCGTCAGGGGGAAAGCTAACTATGGCTACACCTTC. It codes for CASVRGKANYGYTF.

The rearrangement joins TRBV6-5 to TRBJ2-1; 9 bases are a match to TRBD2. V trimming: 0 bases; J trimming: 8 bases; junction bases outside the gene matches: 2. The germline CDR1 and CDR2 sequences are MNHEY and SVGAGI. The CDR3 runs to 14 residues. In nucleotides, the CDR3 is TGTGCCAGCAGTTACTCTAGCGGGAGCCATGAGCAGTTCTTC. Translating gives CASSYSSGSHEQFF.

The V call is TRBV21-1, the J call TRBJ2-4; the table's D call, TRBD1, has no DNA check behind it. TRBV21-1 is a pseudogene locus. The CDR3 contains 19 residues. The DNA of the CDR3 is TGTGCCAGCAGCAAAAATTTGGGGGCAGCCGAGCTAGCCAAAAACATTCAGTACTTC. This encodes CASSKNLGAAELAKNIQYF.

The CDR3 nucleotides are TGTGCCAGCAGTTACAACAGGGGGGACGAAAAACTGTTTTTT. Translation: CASSYNRGDEKLFF. This chain uses TRBV6-6 with TRBJ1-4; 8 positions agree with TRBD1. CDR1 and CDR2 (germline): MNHNY, SVGAGI (reference sequence). CDR3 length: 14 amino acids. V was pared by 2 bases and J by 8 bases, with 4 bases of the junction left unmatched.

The rearrangement uses TRBV30 and TRBJ1-5; D ambiguous. Germline V gene lookup returns CDR1 GTSNPN and CDR2 SVGIG (reference sequence). This CDR3 spans 13 amino acids. Trimming took 1 base from V and 3 from J, leaving 7 bases between them. CDR3 in DNA: TGTGCCTGGAGTGCGGAGGTCAATCAGCCCCAGCATTTT. This codes for CAWSAEVNQPQHF.

Details on this clone: The same CDR3 also results from other DNA sequences found in this sample. V and J are TRBV24-1 and TRBJ1-1, with D maybe TRBD1 (6 bases). Germline assignment: CDR1 KGHDR and CDR2 SFDVKD. This CDR3 has 15 residues. Between the trimmed V and J ends, which lost 4 bases and 6 bases, there was a span of 17 bases. In DNA, the CDR3 is TGTGCCACCAGTGACTATAATCGTGGACAGCCTGAAGCTTTCTTT. This codes for CATSDYNRGQPEAFF.

The J gene is TRBJ1-1, the V gene TRBV7-6; D uncertain. Germline V CDR1 and CDR2: SGHVS, FNYEAQ. V gave up 5 bases and J gave up 3 bases, with 10 bases separating them. The CDR3 extends over 13 amino acids. The CDR3 spells CASSPLVDTEAFF. The DNA of the CDR3 is TGTGCCAGCAGCCCGCTAGTTGACACTGAAGCTTTCTTT.

The CDR3 DNA reads TGTGCCAGTAGTATAGGAACAGGATACTATGGCTACACCTTC. Amino acids: CASSIGTGYYGYTF. V usage is TRBV19 and J usage is TRBJ1-2, with D tentatively TRBD1 (5 bases). The CDR3 sequence is 14 residues long. Looked up from germline, CDR1 is LNHDA and CDR2 is SQIVND (reference sequence). V shed 1 base and J shed 3 bases, with 9 bases lying between them.

The chain combines TRBV11-3 with TRBJ2-3; maybe TRBD2 (6 bases). Germline-derived CDR1 and CDR2 are SGHNT and YENEEA. The length of the CDR3 is 16 residues. V gave up 0 bases and J gave up 4 bases, with 14 bases separating them. The CDR3 DNA is TGTGCCAGCAGCTTAGATCCAGCGGGTTACCCAGATACGCAGTATTTT. Translation gives CASSLDPAGYPDTQYF.

The chain carries TRBV5-1 and TRBJ1-6, with unresolved D. The germline gives CDR1 SGHRS, CDR2 YFSETQ. The V end lost 3 bases, the J end lost 4 bases, and 5 bases lay between the germline ends. The CDR3 consists of 13 residues. The chain's CDR3 is CASSSEYNSPLHF. The DNA for the CDR3 is TGCGCCAGCAGCTCAGAATATAATTCACCCCTCCACTTT.

V and J are TRBV30 and TRBJ1-1, with a tentative D call TRBD1 (6 bases). The CDR3 is 13 amino acids. With 5 bases removed from V and 0 bases from J, the gap between germline ends came to 10 bases. Germline CDR1 and CDR2: GTSNPN and SVGIG (reference sequence). The CDR3 region is CAWQGRLNTEAFF. For the CDR3, the DNA is TGTGCCTGGCAGGGGCGGCTGAACACTGAAGCTTTCTTT.

This chain uses TRBV19 with TRBJ1-3; 8 nucleotides line up with TRBD1. This CDR3 comprises 16 residues. With 2 bases clipped from V and 4 bases from J, the junction kept 7 bases outside the gene matches. CDR1 and CDR2 from the germline V gene are LNHDA and SQIVND (reference sequence). The CDR3 is CASSIQGAPLGNTIYF. CDR3 bases: TGTGCCAGTAGTATACAGGGGGCGCCGCTCGGAAACACCATATATTTT.

This clone was detected once. The chain recombines TRBV3-1 (or the pseudogene TRBV3-2) with TRBJ2-2; 9 nucleotides align to TRBD1. In germline, CDR1 is LGHDT, CDR2 YNNKEL (reference sequence). With V trimmed by 4 bases and J by 0 bases, 3 bases remained unmatched. This CDR3 region has 16 residues. The chain's CDR3 is CASSLRTGANTGELFF. DNA for the CDR3: TGTGCCAGCAGCCTACGGACAGGGGCGAACACCGGGGAGCTGTTTTTT.

The chain couples TRBV5-4 to TRBJ2-7; the D is unclear. The V end was cut by 3 bases, the J end by 2 bases, with 3 bases between. Germline CDR1 and CDR2: SGHNT and YYREEE (reference sequence). The length of the CDR3 is 11 residues. As DNA, the CDR3 is TGTGCCAGCAGCTCGGCCTACGAGCAGTACTTC. Translating gives CASSSAYEQYF.